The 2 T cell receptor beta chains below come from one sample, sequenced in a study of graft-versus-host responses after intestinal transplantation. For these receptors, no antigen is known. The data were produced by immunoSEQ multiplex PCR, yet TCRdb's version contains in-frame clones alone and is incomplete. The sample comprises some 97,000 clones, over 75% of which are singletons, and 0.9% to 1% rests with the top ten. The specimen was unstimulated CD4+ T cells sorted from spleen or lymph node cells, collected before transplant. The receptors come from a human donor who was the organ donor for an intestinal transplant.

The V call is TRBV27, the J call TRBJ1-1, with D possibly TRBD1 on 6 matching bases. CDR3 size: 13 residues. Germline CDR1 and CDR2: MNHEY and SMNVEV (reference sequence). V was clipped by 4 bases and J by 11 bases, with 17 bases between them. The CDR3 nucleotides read TGTGCCAGCAGTTCCAACGACAGGATAAGTGCTTTCTTT. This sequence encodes CASSSNDRISAFF.

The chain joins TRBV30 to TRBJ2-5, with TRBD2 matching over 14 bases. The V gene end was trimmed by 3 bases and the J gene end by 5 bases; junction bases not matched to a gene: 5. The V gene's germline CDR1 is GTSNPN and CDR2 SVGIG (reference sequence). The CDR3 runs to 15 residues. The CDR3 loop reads CAWRRLAGGQETQYF. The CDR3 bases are TGTGCCTGGAGGCGACTAGCGGGGGGGCAGGAGACCCAGTACTTC.